Presented here are 3 T cell receptor beta chains from one specimen sequenced in a study of T cell responses to AZD1222 COVID-19 vaccine. Data came from immunoSEQ multiplex PCR; TCRdb stores just in-frame clones and leaves some out. This sample yields about 86,000 clones, of which around nine tenths are seen a single time; around an eighth belongs to the top ten. Sequenced here: peripheral blood, sampled 28 days after the second AZD1222 dose. The origin of the receptors is an adult who received the AZD1222 COVID-19 vaccine.

This sequence joins TRBV5-6 and TRBJ1-6; weak D call: TRBD1 (6 bases). The CDR3 sequence is 15 residues long. Per the germline V gene, CDR1 is SGHDT and CDR2 is YYEEEE. Between the trimmed V and J ends, which lost 0 bases and 4 bases, there was a span of 8 bases. The CDR3 nucleotides are TGTGCCAGCAGCTTGGGGACAGCATATAATTCACCCCTCCACTTT. This gives the protein CASSLGTAYNSPLHF.

CDR3 protein: CASSLNQGAAGEQYF. The CDR3 DNA reads as TGTGCCAGCAGCTTAAATCAGGGAGCTGCAGGCGAGCAGTACTTC. This chain joins TRBV7-2 and TRBJ2-7, with D perhaps TRBD1 or TRBD2 (5 bases each). Germline-derived CDR1 and CDR2 are SGHTA and FQGNSA. V gave up 2 bases and J gave up 6 bases, with 17 bases separating them. The CDR3 extends over 15 amino acids.

V usage is TRBV11-2 and J usage is TRBJ2-6; D remains unclear. The germline V and J ends were trimmed by 5 bases and 0 bases, with 11 bases remaining between them. The CDR3 is 16 amino acids. Germline loops: CDR1 SGHAT, CDR2 FQNNGV. The CDR3 DNA reads as TGTGCCAGCAGCGTCTCGCGAGCCTCTGGGGCCAACGTCCTGACTTTC. This sequence encodes CASSVSRASGANVLTF.